Listed below are T cell receptor beta chains from one sample, sequenced in a study of cytomegalovirus exposure and HLA in healthy donors. The protocol was immunoSEQ multiplex PCR, while the TCRdb copy is restricted to in-frame clones and leaves out a portion. The repertoire holds fewer than 200,000 clones, with about four fifths as singletons. Material for sequencing was PBMCs. These receptors originate from a woman aged 45-59 years in good health and CMV-seronegative. Each CDR3 is given with its conserved first and last residue. The order of the fields is CDR3 protein, CDR3 DNA, D gene, V gene, clone size, J gene. The D gene is left open where the match is weak. Part of the rows lack a size; the others show once, few, many or a class for expanded clones.

CDR3 protein: CASSLREGALGYTF
CDR3 DNA: TGTGCCAGCAGCTTACGGGAGGGGGCGCTAGGCTACACCTTC
D gene: TRBD1
V gene: TRBV7-2
clone size: .
J gene: TRBJ1-2

CDR3 protein: CASSSLRDISYEQYF
CDR3 DNA: TGTGCCAGCAGCTCACTCCGGGACATCTCCTACGAGCAGTACTTC
D gene: .
V gene: TRBV11-2
clone size: .
J gene: TRBJ2-7

CDR3 protein: CASSPGLAGGEDTQYF
CDR3 DNA: TGTGCCAGCAGCCCGGGACTAGCGGGAGGGGAAGATACGCAGTATTTT
D gene: TRBD2
V gene: TRBV2
clone size: few
J gene: TRBJ2-3

CDR3 protein: CASRPGGQAGAGNTEAFF
CDR3 DNA: TGTGCCAGCAGACCTGGGGGCCAGGCGGGGGCAGGGAACACTGAAGCTTTCTTT
D gene: .
V gene: TRBV11-2
clone size: .
J gene: TRBJ1-1

CDR3 protein: CASSTGQNYNEQFF
CDR3 DNA: TGCGCCAGCAGCACGGGACAGAACTACAATGAGCAGTTCTTC
D gene: TRBD1
V gene: TRBV5-1
clone size: .
J gene: TRBJ2-1

CDR3 protein: CASSGRLTLDEQYF
CDR3 DNA: TGTGCCAGCAGTGGGAGGCTGACCCTAGACGAGCAGTACTTC
D gene: .
V gene: TRBV2
clone size: .
J gene: TRBJ2-7

CDR3 protein: CSARQGVAEAFF
CDR3 DNA: TGCAGCGCTCGACAGGGAGTCGCTGAAGCTTTCTTT
D gene: TRBD1
V gene: TRBV29-1
clone size: once
J gene: TRBJ1-1

CDR3 protein: CASKGDRIPNSYQETQYF
CDR3 DNA: TGTGCCAGCAAGGGTGACAGAATCCCAAATTCGTACCAAGAGACCCAGTACTTC
D gene: .
V gene: TRBV21-1
clone size: .
J gene: TRBJ2-5

CDR3 protein: CAITGGGGEKLFF
CDR3 DNA: TGTGCCATCACCGGGGGGGGAGGTGAAAAACTGTTTTTT
D gene: .
V gene: TRBV10-3
clone size: .
J gene: TRBJ1-4

CDR3 protein: CASRKSGTNEQYF
CDR3 DNA: TGCGCCAGCCGTAAAAGCGGGACTAACGAGCAGTACTTC
D gene: TRBD2
V gene: TRBV5-1
clone size: .
J gene: TRBJ2-7

CDR3 protein: CASSLGGDTEAFF
CDR3 DNA: TGTGCCAGCAGCCTAGGGGGGGACACTGAAGCTTTCTTT
D gene: .
V gene: TRBV5-6
clone size: few
J gene: TRBJ1-1

CDR3 protein: CASSEGGPQHF
CDR3 DNA: TGTGCCAGCAGTGAAGGAGGGCCCCAGCATTTT
D gene: .
V gene: TRBV2
clone size: .
J gene: TRBJ1-5

CDR3 protein: CASSLEGQGTTEAFF
CDR3 DNA: TGCGCCAGCAGCTTGGAAGGTCAGGGGACCACTGAAGCTTTCTTT
D gene: .
V gene: TRBV5-1
clone size: .
J gene: TRBJ1-1

CDR3 protein: CASSPSTSGYYEQYF
CDR3 DNA: TGTGCCAGCAGCCCCTCGACTAGCGGTTACTACGAGCAGTACTTC
D gene: TRBD2
V gene: TRBV28
clone size: .
J gene: TRBJ2-7

CDR3 protein: CASSFPHRGLGYGYTF
CDR3 DNA: TGTGCCAGCAGTTTCCCTCACAGGGGGCTAGGCTATGGCTACACCTTC
D gene: TRBD1
V gene: TRBV28
clone size: once
J gene: TRBJ1-2

CDR3 protein: CASSLRVSTDTQYF
CDR3 DNA: TGTGCCAGCAGTTTACGGGTGAGCACAGATACGCAGTATTTT
D gene: .
V gene: TRBV27
clone size: .
J gene: TRBJ2-3

CDR3 protein: CAISEQTSGEYNEQFF
CDR3 DNA: TGTGCCATCAGTGAGCAGACTAGCGGGGAATACAATGAGCAGTTCTTC
D gene: TRBD2
V gene: TRBV10-3
clone size: .
J gene: TRBJ2-1

CDR3 protein: CASRRVGTDYYEQYF
CDR3 DNA: TGTGCCAGCAGACGGGTGGGGACAGACTATTACGAGCAGTACTTC
D gene: TRBD1
V gene: TRBV27
clone size: .
J gene: TRBJ2-7

CDR3 protein: CASSIDAGAYNEQFF
CDR3 DNA: TGTGCCAGTAGTATAGATGCGGGGGCCTACAATGAGCAGTTCTTC
D gene: TRBD2
V gene: TRBV19
clone size: .
J gene: TRBJ2-1

CDR3 protein: CASATINRGQETQYF
CDR3 DNA: TGTGCCAGCGCGACAATAAACAGGGGGCAGGAGACCCAGTACTTC
D gene: TRBD1
V gene: TRBV28
clone size: once
J gene: TRBJ2-5

CDR3 protein: CASSPGGQRENYEQYF
CDR3 DNA: TGTGCCAGCAGCCCGGGGGGGCAGAGGGAGAACTACGAGCAGTACTTC
D gene: TRBD2
V gene: TRBV5-4
clone size: .
J gene: TRBJ2-7

CDR3 protein: CASSGTPGGFEETQYF
CDR3 DNA: TGTGCCAGCAGCGGGACCCCGGGCGGGTTCGAAGAGACCCAGTACTTC
D gene: .
V gene: TRBV9
clone size: .
J gene: TRBJ2-5

CDR3 protein: CASSLAGGTTAFF
CDR3 DNA: TGTGCTAGCAGCTTAGCGGGGGGGACTACCGCGTTCTTC
D gene: TRBD2
V gene: TRBV7-7
clone size: .
J gene: TRBJ2-1

CDR3 protein: CASSVGHGGVETQYF
CDR3 DNA: TGTGCCAGCAGCGTCGGCCATGGGGGGGTAGAGACCCAGTACTTC
D gene: TRBD2
V gene: TRBV9
clone size: .
J gene: TRBJ2-5

CDR3 protein: CASRTSGERRFTGELFF
CDR3 DNA: TGTGCCAGCAGGACGTCAGGGGAACGGCGTTTCACCGGGGAGCTGTTTTTT
D gene: .
V gene: TRBV28
clone size: .
J gene: TRBJ2-2

CDR3 protein: CASSLASGSGETQYF
CDR3 DNA: TGCGCCAGCAGCTTGGCCAGCGGGAGTGGAGAGACCCAGTACTTC
D gene: TRBD2
V gene: TRBV5-1
clone size: .
J gene: TRBJ2-5

CDR3 protein: CASSSGSNSPLHF
CDR3 DNA: TGTGCCAGCAGCTCCGGGTCTAATTCACCCCTCCACTTT
D gene: .
V gene: TRBV7-9
clone size: .
J gene: TRBJ1-6

CDR3 protein: CASSLGGYIQYF
CDR3 DNA: TGTGCCAGCAGCTTAGGAGGGTACATTCAGTACTTC
D gene: .
V gene: TRBV7-9
clone size: .
J gene: TRBJ2-4

CDR3 protein: CASSFAAGENTEAFF
CDR3 DNA: TGCGCCAGCAGCTTTGCAGCAGGGGAGAACACTGAAGCTTTCTTT
D gene: .
V gene: TRBV5-1
clone size: .
J gene: TRBJ1-1

CDR3 protein: CASSIWRGTDGYTF
CDR3 DNA: TGTGCCAGTAGTATCTGGAGGGGAACGGATGGCTACACCTTC
D gene: .
V gene: TRBV19
clone size: .
J gene: TRBJ1-2

CDR3 protein: CASSPSRGTGELFF
CDR3 DNA: TGTGCCAGCTCACCCTCCAGGGGCACCGGGGAGCTGTTTTTT
D gene: .
V gene: TRBV18
clone size: .
J gene: TRBJ2-2

CDR3 protein: CASSQGDREETQYF
CDR3 DNA: TGCGCCAGCAGCCAGGGGGACAGGGAAGAGACCCAGTACTTC
D gene: TRBD1
V gene: TRBV4-3
clone size: .
J gene: TRBJ2-5

CDR3 protein: CASSVRSGDEQFF
CDR3 DNA: TGTGCCAGCAGCGTACGTAGCGGGGATGAGCAGTTCTTC
D gene: TRBD2
V gene: TRBV11-2
clone size: .
J gene: TRBJ2-1

CDR3 protein: CASSLREDYSYEQYF
CDR3 DNA: TGTGCCAGCAGCTTACGGGAAGATTACTCCTACGAGCAGTACTTC
D gene: .
V gene: TRBV4-2
clone size: few
J gene: TRBJ2-7

CDR3 protein: CASSLAGGLETQYF
CDR3 DNA: TGTGCCAGCAGCTTGGCGGGAGGGTTGGAGACCCAGTACTTC
D gene: TRBD2
V gene: TRBV5-4
clone size: .
J gene: TRBJ2-5

CDR3 protein: CASSKDRDEQYF
CDR3 DNA: TGTGCCAGCAGCAAAGATCGGGACGAGCAGTACTTC
D gene: .
V gene: TRBV21-1
clone size: few
J gene: TRBJ2-7

CDR3 protein: CASSSGVGSYEQYF
CDR3 DNA: TGTGCCAGCTCATCCGGGGTGGGCTCCTACGAGCAGTACTTC
D gene: .
V gene: TRBV18
clone size: few
J gene: TRBJ2-7

CDR3 protein: CASSAGQGAGEKLFF
CDR3 DNA: TGTGCCAGCAGTGCGGGACAGGGGGCAGGGGAAAAACTGTTTTTT
D gene: TRBD1
V gene: TRBV2
clone size: .
J gene: TRBJ1-4

CDR3 protein: CAWLGGGSTYTGELFF
CDR3 DNA: TGTGCCTGGTTAGGGGGGGGGTCAACCTACACCGGGGAGCTGTTTTTT
D gene: .
V gene: TRBV30
clone size: .
J gene: TRBJ2-2

CDR3 protein: CASSLGAGTAYEQYF
CDR3 DNA: TGTGCCAGCAGTTTAGGTGCGGGTACTGCCTACGAGCAGTACTTC
D gene: .
V gene: TRBV27
clone size: .
J gene: TRBJ2-7

CDR3 protein: CSVGGGGKQYF
CDR3 DNA: TGCAGCGTTGGTGGGGGGGGTAAGCAGTACTTC
D gene: TRBD2
V gene: TRBV29-1
clone size: .
J gene: TRBJ2-7

CDR3 protein: CASGTGVTGELFF
CDR3 DNA: TGTGCCAGCGGGACAGGGGTCACCGGGGAGCTGTTTTTT
D gene: TRBD1
V gene: TRBV6-5
clone size: .
J gene: TRBJ2-2

CDR3 protein: CASRNLLSLAGRNKETQYF
CDR3 DNA: TGTGCCAGCAGAAACTTACTCTCTTTAGCGGGGAGAAACAAAGAGACCCAGTACTTC
D gene: TRBD2
V gene: TRBV7-8
clone size: few
J gene: TRBJ2-5

CDR3 protein: CASSSDRRGLGANVLTF
CDR3 DNA: TGTGCCAGCAGTTCGGACAGGCGGGGCCTTGGGGCCAACGTCCTGACTTTC
D gene: .
V gene: TRBV28
clone size: few
J gene: TRBJ2-6

CDR3 protein: CASSLGTNKLNEQFF
CDR3 DNA: TGTGCCAGCAGCTTGGGAACCAATAAACTGAATGAGCAGTTCTTC
D gene: .
V gene: TRBV5-4
clone size: few
J gene: TRBJ2-1

CDR3 protein: CASSFRQGYEQYF
CDR3 DNA: TGTGCCAGCAGTTTTAGACAGGGTTACGAGCAGTACTTC
D gene: TRBD1
V gene: TRBV6-5
clone size: .
J gene: TRBJ2-7

CDR3 protein: CSARASGYTF
CDR3 DNA: TGCAGTGCTCGCGCCTCTGGCTACACCTTC
D gene: .
V gene: TRBV20-1
clone size: .
J gene: TRBJ1-2